Given below is one T cell receptor (beta chain) in context. The sample originates from a study of cytomegalovirus exposure and HLA in healthy donors. 13 Jbeta primers and 60 Vbeta primers were used for the PCR. Generated by immunoSEQ multiplex PCR, the TCRdb table keeps only in-frame clones and is missing some. The sample includes 150,000 to 200,000 clones, roughly 84% of them seen just once. Germline-derived CDR1 and CDR2 are SEHNR and FQNEAQ (reference sequence). The trim removed 2 bases at V and 0 bases at J, leaving 2 bases unmatched. The CDR3 sequence is 15 residues long. V gene TRBV7-9 combines with J gene TRBJ2-3, with 7 bases that match TRBD1. Sequenced material: PBMCs. This TCR derives from a boy aged 2 to 10 in good health and CMV-seronegative. The CDR3 nucleotides read TGTGCCAGCAGCTTAATGGGACAGAGCACAGATACGCAGTATTTT. This gives the protein CASSLMGQSTDTQYF.